What follows describes a single T cell receptor (beta chain). There is no known antigen for this receptor. Base qualities were left out, and no much larger clone turns up one base away. Library generation was performed with the immunoSEQ multiplex PCR assay. For the multiplex PCR, a mixture combining 60 forward primers for TCR Vbeta segments and 13 reverse primers for TCR Jbeta segments was used. Amplification of the CDR3 region of rearranged TCR beta genes was performed with a multiplex PCR assay on genomic DNA. On the Illumina HiSeq System, the amplified TCR beta libraries were sequenced as 87-base-pair reads. Per the original workflow: A later analysis tallied some 79 million unique TCR beta chains across the 610 or so repertoires, and around 12 million of those chains were shared by two or more donors. Raw reads were error-corrected and collapsed into unique sequences with a nearest-neighbor algorithm that merged closely related sequences to remove PCR and sequencing errors. CDR3 sequences were aligned to IMGT reference sequences to assign V, D and J gene segments. For a sequence to be retained, at least a six-nucleotide match to both a V gene segment and a J gene segment was required. A rearrangement was called productive if the CDR3 had no stop codons and remained in frame with V and J, and every other rearrangement was called non-productive. Following IMGT convention, CDR3 was defined as the stretch from the second conserved V-encoded cysteine to the conserved J-encoded phenylalanine. The earlier analysis of about 620 of the donors excluded sequences that lacked an unambiguous match to a single V gene segment. In an earlier analysis of a few hundred of the donors, a V segment was called functional when productive rearrangements were above 56.7%, and segregating when the standard deviation between donors exceeded 5%. A statistical classification framework was built to diagnose cytomegalovirus status from the catalog of TCR beta chain sequences. A later analysis assigned V and J genes by comparing TCR nucleotide sequences with IMGT/GENE-DB human TR gene sequences. A later analysis assigned CDR3 sequences and most-parsimonious VDJ recombination scenarios with the TCRdist pipeline. A later analysis defined each TCR beta chain by its CDR3 amino acid sequence plus V-gene family, and excluded reads lacking a unique V-gene family. As a way to deal with suspected cross-contamination and a sequencing artifact, a later analysis dropped 450 to 600 nucleotide sequences that were highly shared and had low generation probability. A later analysis calculated a clonal expansion index for each public chain from normalized within-repertoire ranks of inferred template counts. In a later analysis, generation probabilities were computed using a VDJ recombination model fitted to out-of-frame rearrangements, and the results were checked against IGoR. Hypergeometric tests were used in a later analysis to score TCR-TCR, TCR-HLA and TCR-CMV co-occurrence, with a repertoire-size bias correction applied to the TCR pairs. To estimate false discovery rates, a later analysis permuted the HLA or CMV assignments 20 times. In a later analysis, co-occurring TCRs were grouped with DBSCAN, and TCRdist sequence similarity was added when clustering was performed within HLA-allele-positive subsets. For co-occurrence clustering, repertoires with fewer than 30,000 or more than 120,000 public chains were excluded, along with a handful of repertoires with anomalous nucleotide sharing. The source is immuneACCESS, and TCRdb retained only in-frame sequences with V and J called. Part of the clones is not carried over; for the studies checked, unresolved V genes explain less than half of this, and the remainder is unexplained. The DNA gave D and trimming, while V, J and clone size come from that table. Here the sample has tens of thousands of clones; roughly 82% occur a single time. The ten largest clones add up to about 10% of the sample.

The cohort comprised fewer than 750 healthy bone marrow donors. All cohort members were sampled while nominally healthy, although unrecorded immune exposures were likely present. The donor tested CMV seropositive and was one of the 289 seropositive cohort members. A peripheral blood sample was provided by each donor, and peripheral blood mononuclear cells were used for TCR beta sequencing. The Qiagen DNeasy Blood Extraction Kit was used to extract genomic DNA from the blood cell samples. This record comes from a study of cytomegalovirus exposure and HLA in healthy donors (dated by TCRdb to 2015 to 2018). With regard to the full study: In an earlier analysis of roughly 590 of the donors, less than 350 Gb of sequence data and approximately 100 million unique TCR beta sequences from 150 million to 200 million T cells were reported. In a later analysis, previously published TCR beta repertoires from some 640 donors were re-analyzed and high-resolution HLA genotyping was added so that TCR occurrence patterns could be studied. A later genetic analysis used genome-wide SNP genotypes for about 65% of the roughly 670 donors, treating that subset as a discovery cohort. Both class I and class II loci were covered by HLA typing, at four-digit resolution. The aim of the study was to test whether cataloging public T cell receptors could identify signatures of past pathogen exposure. Donor age, sex, ethnicity and CMV serostatus were collected together with the repertoire data. In addition to the first cohort of several hundred subjects, a separate validation cohort of 130 or so different subjects was used. Around 320 gigabases of sequencing data and 78 million or so unique TCR sequences were included in an early release covering about 600 HLA-typed donors. On average, around 230,000 unique TCR beta nucleotide sequences were sequenced per donor among 398 genotyped donors of the cohort, with roughly 18% of those sequences being non-productive. All discovery cohort repertoires had been generated on a single sequencing platform. Rather than drawing on any new phenotypic data, the later analysis identified candidate immune exposures from TCR beta sequences and the way those sequences occurred across donors. Of the approximately 400 genotyped donors, 81% were placed in the genetic ancestry cluster associated with self-reported Caucasian donors. Because of strong linkage in the cohort, 4 to 6 DR-DQ haplotypes were treated as single units for association and clustering. The study combined high-throughput TCR immunosequencing, statistical association of individual TCRs with disease status, and machine learning to predict cytomegalovirus infection status. To decide whether each TCR beta V gene segment behaved as functional or pseudogenic, an earlier analysis of some 600 of the donors relied on high-throughput TCR beta sequencing. The study profiled the T cell repertoires of under 850 subjects by immunosequencing and related them to cytomegalovirus serostatus. Typing coverage varied by locus: roughly 620-640 donors for A, B, C, DRB1 and DQB1; roughly 560 for DQA1; over 600 for DPA1; roughly 470 for DPB1. Results and caveats for the whole study, not just this receptor: The cohort was sequenced for TCR beta chains only, and without alpha or paired-chain data the features that could be detected were limited. Because counts were too low, 15 to 20 rarely observed V segments, including chromosome 9 orphons, were excluded from the earlier analysis of 500 to 700 of the donors. A later genetic analysis reported fewer N-insertions in productive TCRs among donors in an Asian-associated ancestry cluster than the roughly 700-donor mean. A total of fewer than 200 TCR beta chains were listed by the study as associated with cytomegalovirus. A group of highly shared sequence variants was considered likely to be a technical artifact of the sequencing pipeline. In a later analysis, several top co-occurrence clusters were reported to appear linked to parvovirus B19, influenza, CMV and Epstein-Barr virus. Cytomegalovirus status was reported to be diagnosed by the classifier with high specificity and sensitivity in both the original and validation cohorts. A later genetic analysis associated a missense DCLRE1C variant with V-gene and J-gene trimming of TCR beta chains, and an independent cohort replicated the association. A later analysis associated about 17,000 TCR beta sequences with specific HLA alleles at a false discovery rate of 0.05. Roughly uniform sequencing depth across donors was assumed in presence/absence analyses, although this assumption may not hold. For the cohort, immune exposure information was limited to CMV serostatus. In a later analysis, most CMV-associated TCR beta chains were found to appear HLA-restricted, with HLA associations seemingly driven largely by CMV exposure. When HLA alleles, especially DR and DQ, strongly co-occurred, attributing TCR associations to individual alleles was difficult. The authors suggested that the approach could potentially be generalized to other disease states and immunological phenotypes. Compared with equally common non-associated chains, HLA-associated TCR beta chains in a later analysis were more clonally expanded and had lower generation probabilities. Because some donors lacked HLA typing at each locus, the association tests relied only on the typed subset. The 87-base-pair reads could not distinguish some IMGT-functional V segments, including TRBV6-2 and TRBV6-3, so those segments were excluded. Linkage disequilibrium might explain the correlated functional status among segregating V segments, but an unknown experimental factor could not be ruled out. In an earlier analysis of approximately 590 of the donors, most TCR beta V segments appeared in productive rearrangements about 90% or about 30% of the time, broadly matching IMGT annotations. According to a later analysis, TCR association rates differed among HLA loci, with DRB1 alleles showing the most associated TCRs and HLA-C alleles showing the fewest. Three of the identified cytomegalovirus-associated TCR beta chains were confirmed in vitro to be specific for cytomegalovirus antigens. A further reported finding was that TCR beta sequences accurately predicted the HLA-A and HLA-B alleles for most subjects in the first cohort. Most TCR sequences were observed very rarely across donors, whereas some public TCRs were present in many individuals.

After removal of 0 bases from V and 1 base from J, the junction retains 9 bases not matched to a gene. Looking up the germline V gene yields CDR1 SGHRS and CDR2 YFSETQ. Measured from the cysteine to the phenylalanine, the CDR3 is 18 residues long. Only the CDR3 DNA is retained, 54 bases long and in frame from the first base. Sequencing was performed on PBMCs. The rearranged chain carries TRBV5-1 and TRBJ2-3, with 9 bases in between that match TRBD2. This clonotype originated in a woman aged 18-29 years in good health and CMV-seropositive. The CDR3: CASSLGVRAGGGTDTQYF. The sequenced DNA: TGCGCCAGCAGCTTGGGCGTCAGAGCGGGGGGCGGCACAGATACGCAGTATTTT.